One sample yielded the 9 T cell receptor beta chains listed below, sequenced in a study of cytomegalovirus exposure and HLA in healthy donors. PCR used 60 Vbeta primers and 13 Jbeta primers. Only in-frame clones appear in the TCRdb table, and some are missing; sequencing was by immunoSEQ multiplex PCR. The repertoire holds around 100,000 clones, approximately 70% seen once, with roughly 0.9% in the top ten. The material sequenced was PBMCs. These receptors were obtained from a young woman in good health and CMV-seronegative.

The sample holds a few counts of this clone. This rearrangement joins TRBV7-2 to TRBJ2-7; D not certain. Germline V gene sequence: CDR1 SGHTA, CDR2 FQGNSA. The CDR3 is made up of 15 amino acids. V lost 3 bases and J lost 1, with 13 bases in between. In DNA form, the CDR3 reads TGTGCCAGCAGCTTGTTACTGACACCTTCCTACGAGCAGTACTTC. It specifies CASSLLLTPSYEQYF.

This clone appeared a single time. In nucleotides, the CDR3 is TGTGCCAGTAGTTCCAGCCCTACAGGTCCCTACTCTGGAAACACCATATATTTT. The encoded protein is CASSSSPTGPYSGNTIYF. V gene TRBV19 combines with J gene TRBJ1-3, with a tentative D call TRBD1 (5 bases). CDR1 is LNHDA and CDR2 is SQIVND in the germline V gene (reference sequence). The CDR3 extends over 18 amino acids. Deletions cut 5 bases from V and 0 bases from J, with 20 bases between. Using reference TRBV19 and TRBJ1-3 for the parts outside the CDR3, the full variable domain is DGGITQSPKYLFRKEGQNVTLSCEQNLNHDAMYWYRQDPGQGLRLIYYSQIVNDFQKGDIAEGYSVSREKKESFPLTVTSAQKNPTAFYLCASSSSPTGPYSGNTIYFGEGSWLTVV.

This chain connects TRBV10-3 to TRBJ2-7; D not certain. V lost 5 bases and J 4 bases, leaving 15 bases between the germline ends. The CDR3 runs 14 residues. Germline-derived CDR1 and CDR2 are ENHRY and SYGVKD. The CDR3 loop reads CAISLLNGGYEQYF. The CDR3 nucleotides read TGTGCCATCAGTCTTCTAAACGGTGGTTACGAGCAGTACTTC.

This rearrangement joins TRBV7-6 to TRBJ2-6; TRBD1 is a possible D gene (5 bases). The CDR3 sequence is 14 residues long. The V and J ends lost 2 bases and 8 bases respectively, with 10 bases between them. Germline-derived CDR1 and CDR2 are SGHVS and FNYEAQ. CDR3 bases: TGTGCCAGCAGCTTATCGAAGGGGTCCAACGTCCTGACTTTC. Its translation: CASSLSKGSNVLTF.

The J gene is TRBJ2-5, the V gene TRBV7-6; 7 nucleotides align to TRBD2. Trimming at V came to 2 bases and at J to 5 bases, leaving 8 bases not matched to a gene. This CDR3 has 15 residues. Germline V gives CDR1 SGHVS, CDR2 FNYEAQ. The CDR3 sequence: CASSLLSGGAETQYF. Written as DNA, the CDR3 is TGTGCCAGCAGCTTACTCTCGGGGGGAGCGGAGACCCAGTACTTC.

DNA for the CDR3: TGTGCCAGCAGGCCAGGGGGTAACGCTGAAGCTTTCTTT. It specifies CASRPGGNAEAFF. The chain combines TRBV4-2 with TRBJ1-1; 7 bases are a match to TRBD1. This CDR3 spans 13 amino acids. Trimming cost V 6 bases and J 6 bases; bases outside gene matches: 7. The V gene's germline CDR1 is LGHNA and CDR2 YNFKEQ.

This clone appeared a single time. V and J are TRBV18 and TRBJ1-1; 9 nucleotides align to TRBD1. The V gene end was trimmed by 3 bases and the J gene end by 0 bases; junction bases not matched to a gene: 11. CDR3 length: 18 residues. Germline assignment: CDR1 KGHSH and CDR2 LQKENI. CDR3 nucleotides: TGTGCCAGCTCACCTTTGTCTCCGGGACAGGGCTTGAACACTGAAGCTTTCTTT. This codes for CASSPLSPGQGLNTEAFF.

This clone was recorded a few times. The J gene is TRBJ2-7, the V gene TRBV6-5; TRBD2 matches at 12 bases. J lost 7 bases, V lost 4 bases, and 8 bases had no gene match. The CDR3 runs 15 residues. CDR1 is MNHEY, CDR2 SVGAGI, per germline. CDR3 in amino acids: CASSSILAGGVEQYF. CDR3 bases: TGTGCCAGCAGTTCAATACTAGCGGGGGGAGTAGAGCAGTACTTC.

This chain links TRBV5-1 with TRBJ1-6, with a tentative D call TRBD1 (6 bases). CDR1 is SGHRS, CDR2 YFSETQ, per germline. CDR3 length: 16 residues. V was clipped by 0 bases and J by 8 bases, with 15 bases between them. In nucleotides, the CDR3 is TGCGCCAGCAGCTTGGGGGGGTCCTACAGGGATTCACCCCTCCACTTT. Translating gives CASSLGGSYRDSPLHF.